The subject of this entry is one T cell receptor (beta chain). Its antigen is undetermined. Only in-frame clones appear in the TCRdb table, and some are missing; sequencing was by immunoSEQ multiplex PCR. This sample yields 55,000 to 80,000 clones, of which around 84% are seen a single time; 2.4% belongs to the top ten. Per the germline V gene, CDR1 is LGHNA and CDR2 is YSLEER. The CDR3 runs 15 residues. The trim removed 6 bases at V and 7 bases at J, leaving 11 bases unmatched. This entry comes from a study of OX40 agonist ivuxolimab in advanced cancers. At the level of the study: Participants, 82.7% male, averaged roughly 60 years of age, ranging from roughly 23 to 80. Prior checkpoint blockade (anti-PD-1, anti-PD-L1 or anti-CTLA-4) was permitted; approximately 41% had it.

Findings of the study overall: Averaged across samples, CD8+ T cells carried more expanded clones than CD4+ did.

This sequence joins TRBV4-3 and TRBJ1-4; TRBD1 matches 7 bases. The sample here was CD4+ or CD8+ T cells sorted from blood, taken in a trial of the OX40 agonist ivuxolimab. The receptor's source is an adult with an advanced solid tumor such as melanoma, head and neck, liver or kidney cancer. CDR3 DNA sequence: TGCGCCAGCAGTTTACAGGGGACGACGGGTGAAAAACTGTTTTTT. It translates to CASSLQGTTGEKLFF.